The present entry profiles one T cell receptor beta chain with its context. V trimming: 0 bases; J trimming: 3 bases; junction bases outside the gene matches: 11. Germline V gives CDR1 SGHDT, CDR2 YYEEEE. The CDR3 is made up of 19 amino acids. This record belongs to a study of blood T cell repertoires in COVID-19. Background on the study: Acute and convalescent COVID-19 specimens originated in the United States, Italy and Spain. The analysed material was cDNA or gDNA that came from T cells, B-cell-depleted T cells, or PBMCs.

Authors' analysis steps: Reference gene primers were amplified, and this amplification served to estimate nucleated cell counts. The method was immunoSEQ multiplex PCR; TCRdb's version includes in-frame clones alone and lacks a portion of them. The V and J calls and the clone size are those of that table, but D and trimming were determined from the DNA. The sample has about 200,000 clones; around 80% are singletons. Sequencing was carried out using peripheral blood. This TCR was recovered from a woman of 80 years or more with active or convalescent COVID-19. V gene TRBV5-6 combines with J gene TRBJ2-2, with 10 nucleotides matching TRBD2. The CDR3 coding sequence is TGTGCCAGCAGCTTGGTAGCGGGGGGTCCCGGAATGGACACCGGGGAGCTGTTTTTT. This gives the protein CASSLVAGGPGMDTGELFF.